These 12 T cell receptor beta chains originate from one sample sequenced in a study of Ad26.COV2.S vaccination and SARS-CoV-2 variants. Described treatment: approximately 18 received Ad26.COV2.S at low or high dose, single or two shots; a few received placebo; per-sample allocation not given. Samples came from day 63 after the first vaccine or placebo injection. The method was immunoSEQ multiplex PCR; TCRdb's version includes in-frame clones alone and lacks a portion of them. The sample comprises roughly 510,000 clones, around 88% of which are singletons, and 9.5% to 15% rests with the top ten. Sequences were derived from peripheral blood, sampled in a trial of Ad26.COV2.S vaccine versus placebo. These receptors were collected from a person aged 18-60 years who received the Ad26.COV2.S COVID-19 vaccine or a placebo.

This clone appeared a few times. The chain uses TRBV3-1 (or the pseudogene TRBV3-2) and TRBJ1-2, with D tentatively TRBD1 (5 bases). V lost 3 bases to trimming and J lost 4 bases, with 12 bases between them. The germline CDR1 and CDR2 sequences are LGHDT and YNNKEL (reference sequence). The CDR3 covers 14 residues. DNA of the CDR3: TGTGCCAGCAGCCAGGGGGTGCTTGGCTATGGCTACACCTTC. Translating it yields CASSQGVLGYGYTF.

The chain joins TRBV9 to TRBJ1-6; TRBD1 matches at 7 bases. CDR3 length equals 15 residues. With V trimmed by 4 bases and J by 5 bases, 6 bases remained unmatched. Germline CDR1 SGDLS, CDR2 YYNGEE. The CDR3 sequence: CASSPDRVDNSPLHF. The CDR3 bases are TGTGCCAGCAGCCCCGACAGGGTCGATAATTCACCCCTCCACTTT.

J is TRBJ1-1 and V is TRBV27; D is possibly TRBD1 (6 bases). V was cut by 6 bases and J by 1 base, with 9 bases left in between. Per germline, CDR1 MNHEY and CDR2 SMNVEV (reference sequence). The length of the CDR3 is 13 residues. CDR3 in amino acids: CASSLQGNTEAFF. The CDR3 DNA reads as TGTGCCAGCAGCCTACAGGGGAACACTGAAGCTTTCTTT.

This chain connects TRBV10-3 to TRBJ2-3, with D perhaps TRBD1 (5 bases). This CDR3 contains 14 residues. The germline V and J ends were trimmed by 3 bases and 5 bases, with 12 bases remaining between them. Germline values: CDR1 ENHRY, CDR2 SYGVKD. The CDR3 coding sequence is TGTGCCATCAGTGACAGCAGGGCCGGAGATACGCAGTATTTT. It encodes CAISDSRAGDTQYF.

The chain is built from TRBV29-1 and TRBJ2-7, with TRBD1 identical over 7 bases. The CDR3 extends over 11 amino acids. J lost 5 bases, V lost 6 bases, and 4 bases had no gene match. Looked up from germline, CDR1 is SQVTM and CDR2 is ANQGSEA. CDR3 region: CSVATGNEQYF. The CDR3 DNA reads as TGCAGCGTGGCGACAGGGAACGAGCAGTACTTC.

This chain joins TRBV7-9 and TRBJ1-2, with D possibly being TRBD1 (5 bases). Germline V lookup: CDR1 SEHNR, CDR2 FQNEAQ (reference sequence). The V end was cut by 3 bases, the J end by 11 bases, with 16 bases between. This CDR3 region has 13 residues. The CDR3 DNA reads as TGTGCCAGCAGCTTTCCCCAGGGAGGAGGATACACCTTC. Amino acid sequence: CASSFPQGGGYTF. The whole variable domain, remainder taken from reference TRBV7-9 and TRBJ1-2, is DTGVSQNPRHKITKRGQNVTFRCDPISEHNRLYWYRQTLGQGPEFLTYFQNEAQLEKSRLLSDRFSAERPKGSFSTLEIQRTEQGDSAMYLCASSFPQGGGYTFGSGTRLTVV.

The J gene is TRBJ1-2, the V gene TRBV29-1; D may be TRBD1 (5 bases). Trimming removed 1 base at V and 3 bases at J, with 12 bases between. CDR1 SQVTM and CDR2 ANQGSEA come from the germline V gene. The CDR3 length is 14 residues. Here the CDR3 reads CSVEAPGPDYGYTF. As DNA, the CDR3 is TGCAGCGTTGAAGCGCCGGGACCAGACTATGGCTACACCTTC. The entire variable domain, with the rest obtained from reference TRBV29-1 and TRBJ1-2, is as follows: SAVISQKPSRDICQRGTSLTIQCQVDSQVTMMFWYRQQPGQSLTLIATANQGSEATYESGFVIDKFPISRPNLTFSTLTVSNMSPEDSSIYLCSVEAPGPDYGYTFGSGTRLTVV.

The chain employs TRBV10-3 and TRBJ1-2; TRBD1 matches 8 bases. From germline, CDR1 is ENHRY and CDR2 SYGVKD. The CDR3 is made up of 14 amino acids. V was pared by 6 bases and J by 7 bases, with 10 bases of the junction left unmatched. In DNA form, the CDR3 reads TGTGCCATCAGGGCCGAAGGACAGGGTGCTGGCTACACCTTC. Encoded protein: CAIRAEGQGAGYTF.

V gene TRBV27 combines with J gene TRBJ1-5; D unresolved. V was cut by 4 bases and J by 3 bases, with 10 bases left in between. CDR3 length: 14 residues. Per germline, CDR1 MNHEY and CDR2 SMNVEV (reference sequence). CDR3 amino acids: CASSSVGINQPQHF. In DNA form, the CDR3 reads TGTGCCAGCAGTTCTGTGGGGATCAATCAGCCCCAGCATTTT.

This chain joins TRBV28 and TRBJ2-1, with D unclear. The CDR3 is made up of 14 amino acids. Germline values: CDR1 MDHEN, CDR2 SYDVKM. Between the trimmed V and J ends, which lost 6 bases and 2 bases, there was a span of 11 bases. CDR3 DNA: TGTGCCAGCAGGCCCGGGTCCCCCTACAATGAGCAGTTCTTC. This gives the protein CASRPGSPYNEQFF.

The chain joins TRBV5-5 to TRBJ1-1; D unclear. V shed 0 bases and J shed 1 base, with 4 bases lying between them. CDR3 length: 13 amino acids. Germline V gene lookup returns CDR1 SGHKS and CDR2 YYEKEE (reference sequence). CDR3 protein: CASSLAANTEAFF. The DNA of the CDR3 is TGTGCCAGCAGCTTGGCAGCGAACACTGAAGCTTTCTTT.

The chain has TRBV7-2 and TRBJ2-3, with D hard to call. CDR1 SGHTA and CDR2 FQGNSA come from the germline V gene. V was shortened by 5 bases and J by 5 bases, with 14 bases between the two germline ends. The CDR3 totals 14 residues. DNA of the CDR3: TGTGCCAGCAGCCCGTCGTGGCAGAGAGATACGCAGTATTTT. Its protein product is CASSPSWQRDTQYF.